Shown below are 20 T cell receptor beta chains from a single sample sequenced in a study of response to subunit inactivated influenza vaccine. TCRdb ran MiXCR on the RT-PCR reads and lists one entry per CDR3 protein. The top ten clones hold 10% of a sample with approximately 310,000 distinct CDR3 sequences, 20% to 25% of them seen once. The sequencing used PBMCs from blood, collected 21 months after vaccination. The receptor set was obtained from a man aged 45-69 years who received an inactivated influenza vaccine.

The chain combines TRBV10-3 with TRBJ1-2, with TRBD1 as a possible D gene (5 bases). The germline V and J ends were trimmed by 7 bases and 8 bases, with 17 bases remaining between them. The CDR3 is made up of 13 amino acids. CDR1 and CDR2 from the germline V gene are ENHRY and SYGVKD. The CDR3 DNA reads TGTGCCATCAAAGAAAGGGACCGCGAGGGCTACACCTTC. This translates into CAIKERDREGYTF.

The rearrangement joins TRBV6-2 or TRBV6-3 to TRBJ1-1, with TRBD1 matching 10 bases. With 2 bases clipped from V and 0 bases from J, the junction kept 6 bases outside the gene matches. Looked up from germline, CDR1 is MNHEY and CDR2 is SVGEGT. The length of the CDR3 is 17 residues. CDR3 amino acids: CASSYPTGGLMNTEAFF. DNA of the CDR3: TGTGCCAGCAGTTACCCGACAGGGGGCCTGATGAACACTGAAGCTTTCTTT.

The chain links TRBV7-2 to TRBJ1-5, with TRBD1 matching 11 bases. V lost 4 bases and J lost 4; bases outside the gene matches: 6. This CDR3 contains 16 residues. Per germline, CDR1 SGHTA and CDR2 FQGNSA. CDR3 nucleotides: TGTGCCAGCAGCTCGGGACAGGGGGGGATTAATCAGCCCCAGCATTTT. Translating gives CASSSGQGGINQPQHF.

This chain uses TRBV19 with TRBJ2-4, with D possibly matching TRBD1 (6 bases). V lost 1 base to trimming and J lost 0 bases, with 10 bases between them. There are 16 residues in the CDR3. Per the germline V gene, CDR1 is LNHDA and CDR2 is SQIVND (reference sequence). CDR3 region: CASSIGQGLAKNIQYF. The CDR3 region has the DNA TGTGCCAGTAGTATAGGGCAGGGGCTAGCCAAAAACATTCAGTACTTC.

This clonotype was counted a few times. The V gene is TRBV2, the J gene TRBJ2-5; 7 bases are a match to TRBD2. Germline-derived CDR1 and CDR2 are SNHLY and FYNNEI. V gave up 8 bases and J gave up 4 bases; unmatched junction bases: 7. The CDR3 consists of 13 residues. This chain's CDR3 is CASPGERGETQYF. The CDR3 nucleotides are TGTGCCAGCCCGGGGGAGCGGGGAGAGACCCAGTACTTC.

This clonotype was picked up a small number of times. The chain recombines TRBV6-2 or TRBV6-3 with TRBJ2-5, with 8 positions matching TRBD2. The CDR3 loop spans 17 amino acids. V was clipped by 0 bases and J by 2 bases; unmatched bases: 8. CDR1 MNHEY and CDR2 SVGEGT come from the germline V gene. CDR3 amino acids: CASSYSMRGAEQETQYF. In nucleotides, the CDR3 is TGTGCCAGCAGTTACTCGATGCGGGGGGCGGAGCAAGAGACCCAGTACTTC.

The chain combines TRBV20-1 with TRBJ1-5; no reliable D call. V was cut by 0 bases and J by 6 bases, with 12 bases left in between. The CDR3 has 14 residues. Germline values: CDR1 DFQATT, CDR2 SNEGSKA (reference sequence). CDR3 loop: CSARDSGLSQPQHF. The CDR3, as DNA: TGCAGTGCTAGAGATAGCGGGCTATCTCAGCCCCAGCATTTT.

This clonotype occurred a few times. This chain uses TRBV4-2 with TRBJ2-3; 16 bases agree with TRBD2. The V gene end was trimmed by 3 bases and the J gene end by 3 bases; junction bases not matched to a gene: 6. From germline, CDR1 is LGHNA and CDR2 YNFKEQ. CDR3 length: 18 amino acids. The CDR3 loop is CASSQFGTSGGATDTQYF. In DNA, the CDR3 is TGTGCCAGCAGCCAGTTCGGGACTAGCGGGGGGGCTACAGATACGCAGTATTTT.

The chain combines TRBV3-1 with TRBJ1-3; D remains ambiguous. Per the germline V gene, CDR1 is LGHDT and CDR2 is YNNKEL (reference sequence). The length of the CDR3 is 15 residues. Trimming left V 3 bases short and J 1 base short, with 10 bases between. Here the CDR3 DNA reads TGTGCCAGCAGCCAGGCGGTGGGGTCTGGAAACACCATATATTTT. Translation gives CASSQAVGSGNTIYF.

The chain joins TRBV12-3 or TRBV12-4 to TRBJ1-2; D is unresolved. This CDR3 comprises 12 residues. V gave up 3 bases and J gave up 5 bases, with 7 bases separating them. The CDR3 DNA follows: TGTGCCAGCAGTTTCGGACTTTATGGCTACACCTTC. Translated, it gives CASSFGLYGYTF.

This clonotype was found many times. The gene calls are TRBV27 and TRBJ1-3, with D tentatively TRBD1 (5 bases). The CDR3 spans 15 residues. The V end was cut by 4 bases, the J end by 5 bases, with 15 bases between. The V gene's germline CDR1 is MNHEY and CDR2 SMNVEV (reference sequence). The CDR3, as DNA: TGTGCCAGCAGTTCGGGACCCGGCTCAAGAAACACCATATATTTT. It codes for CASSSGPGSRNTIYF.

Points on this clonotype: Given a much more abundant clone one base away, this may be a read error. The CDR3 region is CSASGQELFTNTEAFF. CDR3 DNA sequence: TGCAGTGCTAGTGGCCAGGAGTTGTTCACGAACACTGAAGCTTTCTTT. The chain joins TRBV20-1 to TRBJ1-1, with D hard to call. Trimming removed 3 bases at V and 1 base at J, with 18 bases between. Per the germline V gene, CDR1 is DFQATT and CDR2 is SNEGSKA (reference sequence). CDR3 length: 16 amino acids.

This clonotype was observed a few times. The chain employs TRBV5-1 and TRBJ2-7, with D unclear. CDR3 length: 13 residues. V lost 0 bases to trimming and J lost 3 bases, with 7 bases between them. The germline gives CDR1 SGHRS, CDR2 YFSETQ. CDR3 DNA: TGCGCCAGCAGCTTGGAGTATAACTACGAGCAGTACTTC. This gives the protein CASSLEYNYEQYF.

This chain uses TRBV6-5 with TRBJ2-6; no reliable D call. V was shortened by 4 bases and J by 0 bases, with 7 bases between the two germline ends. CDR1 is MNHEY and CDR2 is SVGAGI in the germline V gene. The CDR3 is 15 amino acids. Here the CDR3 DNA reads TGTGCCAGCAGTTTCCGGCTCTCTGGGGCCAACGTCCTGACTTTC. This codes for CASSFRLSGANVLTF.

Points on this clonotype: A junction boundary mismatches the germline segment, possibly from a read error. CDR3 residues: CASSNSPGHRNTKAFF. Here the CDR3 DNA reads TGTGCCAGCAGCAACTCCCCCGGACATCGGAACACTAAAGCTTTCTTT. The chain recombines TRBV5-6 with TRBJ1-1; D perhaps matches TRBD1 (5 bases). Germline CDR1 is SGHDT and CDR2 is YYEEEE. The CDR3 has 16 amino acids. The whole variable domain, filled in from reference TRBV5-6 and TRBJ1-1, reads DAGVTQSPTHLIKTRGQQVTLRCSPKSGHDTVSWYQQALGQGPQFIFQYYEEEERQRGNFPDRFSGHQFPNYSSELNVNALLLGDSALYLCASSNSPGHRNTKAFFGQGTRLTVV.

The rearrangement joins TRBV2 to TRBJ2-2; tentatively, D is TRBD2 (6 bases). This CDR3 comprises 15 residues. CDR1 SNHLY and CDR2 FYNNEI come from the germline V gene. Between the trimmed V and J ends, which lost 5 bases and 2 bases, there was a span of 12 bases. CDR3 region: CASSHPGLNTGELFF. DNA for the CDR3: TGTGCCAGCAGTCACCCGGGACTTAACACCGGGGAGCTGTTTTTT.

This chain joins TRBV15 and TRBJ1-2, with D unresolved. The germline V and J ends were trimmed by 2 bases and 4 bases, with 11 bases remaining between them. Germline V gene sequence: CDR1 LNHNV, CDR2 YYDKDF (reference sequence). The CDR3 spans 14 residues. CDR3 loop: CATSRPLGSYGYTF. CDR3 bases: TGTGCCACCAGCAGACCCCTAGGCAGCTATGGCTACACCTTC.

In its sample, this clonotype was seen a few times. This rearrangement joins TRBV5-6 to TRBJ1-5; D might be TRBD1 (5 bases). In germline, CDR1 is SGHDT, CDR2 YYEEEE. This CDR3 spans 12 amino acids. Trimming left V 2 bases short and J 11 bases short, with 11 bases between. This CDR3 is CASSFAGRSQHF. The CDR3 coding sequence is TGTGCCAGCAGCTTCGCAGGGAGATCCCAGCATTTT.

The chain links TRBV20-1 to TRBJ2-1; tentative D call: TRBD2 (5 bases). Per germline, CDR1 DFQATT and CDR2 SNEGSKA (reference sequence). The CDR3 spans 16 residues. V was trimmed by 3 bases and J by 2 bases, leaving 17 bases between them. The CDR3 sequence: CSAREAAHPTYNEQFF. The CDR3 region has the DNA TGCAGTGCTAGGGAGGCAGCCCATCCGACCTACAATGAGCAGTTCTTC.

This chain uses TRBV12-3 or TRBV12-4 with TRBJ1-5; D ambiguous. This CDR3 is 14 amino acids long. Trimming cost V 6 bases and J 7 bases, with 16 bases left between them. The CDR3 sequence is CASSPRRTGQPQHF. The CDR3 DNA reads TGTGCCAGCAGCCCTCGGCGCACTGGCCAGCCCCAGCATTTT.